These 19 T cell receptor beta chains were sequenced from one sample in a study of cytomegalovirus exposure and HLA in healthy donors. This PCR relied on a set of 60 Vbeta primers and 13 Jbeta primers. Some clones are missing from TCRdb's copy, which holds only in-frame ones; the method was immunoSEQ multiplex PCR. The sample has approximately 150,000 clones; 78% are singletons. Source material: PBMCs. These receptors all stem from a female donor in good health and CMV-seronegative.

This clone turned up a few times. The chain uses TRBV5-5 and TRBJ2-3; TRBD2 might be the D (6 bases). V gave up 6 bases and J gave up 0 bases, with 20 bases separating them. This CDR3 comprises 17 residues. Germline CDR1 and CDR2: SGHKS and YYEKEE (reference sequence). CDR3 loop: CASILLWRDGSTDTQYF. The CDR3 coding sequence is TGTGCCAGCATCCTTCTTTGGCGGGACGGAAGCACAGATACGCAGTATTTT.

The CDR3 DNA is TGCGCCAGCAGCCAAGATCACATGAACACTGAAGCTTTCTTT. Translation: CASSQDHMNTEAFF. The genes are TRBV4-3 and TRBJ1-1; D is unclear. V was pared by 0 bases and J by 0 bases, with 5 bases between. The CDR3 totals 14 residues. CDR1 and CDR2 (germline): LGHNA, YSLEER.

This rearrangement joins TRBV5-6 to TRBJ2-7; D is possibly TRBD2 (5 bases). Germline V lookup: CDR1 SGHDT, CDR2 YYEEEE. CDR3 size: 13 residues. V lost 2 bases to trimming and J lost 5 bases, with 11 bases between them. CDR3 DNA sequence: TGTGCCAGCAGCTTACTAGGCCCAAACGAGCAGTACTTC. It is translated as CASSLLGPNEQYF.

A few counts support this clone. The chain's CDR3 is CASSLHGTGDHEQYF. Written as DNA, the CDR3 is TGTGCCAGCAGCTTGCACGGGACAGGGGACCACGAGCAGTACTTC. J is TRBJ2-7 and V is TRBV5-6, with 10 bases identical to TRBD1. Germline V CDR1 and CDR2: SGHDT, YYEEEE. V lost 1 base and J lost 5; bases outside the gene matches: 6. This CDR3 comprises 15 residues.

The gene calls are TRBV13 and TRBJ2-7, with 8 bases aligning to TRBD1. V lost 6 bases and J lost 2; bases outside the gene matches: 15. The CDR3 contains 17 residues. Per germline, CDR1 PRHDT and CDR2 FYEKMQ (reference sequence). CDR3 residues: CASSLKSLTTGAYEQYF. CDR3 in DNA: TGTGCCAGCAGTTTAAAGTCGCTAACGACAGGGGCCTACGAGCAGTACTTC. Full variable domain (outside the CDR3, taken from reference TRBV13 and TRBJ2-7): AAGVIQSPRHLIKEKRETATLKCYPIPRHDTVYWYQQGPGQDPQFLISFYEKMQSDKGSIPDRFSAQQFSDYHSELNMSSLELGDSALYFCASSLKSLTTGAYEQYFGPGTRLTVT.

A single count supports this clone. The CDR3 region is CATSREGLAGVSLVDEQYF. The CDR3 coding sequence is TGTGCCACCAGCAGAGAAGGACTAGCGGGAGTTTCTCTGGTGGACGAGCAGTACTTC. The genes are TRBV15 and TRBJ2-5; 13 bases align to TRBD2. The DNA matches TRBJ2-7 better at its end, which makes the J call doubtful. Germline values: CDR1 LNHNV, CDR2 YYDKDF (reference sequence). This CDR3 spans 19 amino acids.

This rearrangement joins TRBV5-1 to TRBJ2-1; TRBD1 aligns across 9 bases. The CDR3 extends over 15 amino acids. Germline trimming cut 6 bases from V and 7 bases from J; bases unmatched to any gene: 11. CDR1 is SGHRS and CDR2 is YFSETQ in the germline V gene. The CDR3, as DNA: TGCGCCAGCACGCCTGGGACAGGGTCGTATAATGAGCAGTTCTTC. Protein sequence: CASTPGTGSYNEQFF.

This chain links TRBV10-1 with TRBJ2-7; tentative D call: TRBD1 (5 bases). The CDR3 has 15 residues. Germline CDR1 reads WNHNN; CDR2 reads SYGVQD (reference sequence). The V end lost 8 bases, the J end lost 0 bases, and 17 bases lay between the germline ends. CDR3 residues: CASSEQGASSYEQYF. CDR3 in DNA: TGCGCCAGCTCCGAGCAGGGCGCTAGCTCCTACGAGCAGTACTTC.

The chain uses TRBV5-1 and TRBJ1-6; TRBD1 is a possible D gene (6 bases). CDR3 size: 15 residues. The V gene's germline CDR1 is SGHRS and CDR2 YFSETQ. Trimming cost V 2 bases and J 8 bases, with 14 bases left between them. The CDR3, as DNA: TGCGCCAGCAGCTTCACAGGGAAGAAGGATTCACCCCTCCACTTT. Encoded protein: CASSFTGKKDSPLHF.

V and J are TRBV18 and TRBJ1-5; TRBD1 agrees at 10 bases. The CDR3 length is 19 residues. Germline V gene lookup returns CDR1 KGHSH and CDR2 LQKENI. Trimming cost V 7 bases and J 0 bases; bases outside gene matches: 15. DNA for the CDR3: TGTGCCAGCTTTCCCTTCCCGGGACAGGGGCCCTATAGCAATCAGCCCCAGCATTTT. Amino acids: CASFPFPGQGPYSNQPQHF. The full variable domain, in which reference TRBV18 and TRBJ1-5 provide the parts outside the CDR3, is NAGVMQNPRHLVRRRGQEARLRCSPMKGHSHVYWYRQLPEEGLKFMVYLQKENIIDESGMPKERFSAEFPKEGPSILRIQQVVRGDSAAYFCASFPFPGQGPYSNQPQHFGDGTRLSIL.

This clone was detected once. V and J are TRBV5-1 and TRBJ1-1; 7 nucleotides match TRBD1. V trimming: 4 bases; J trimming: 6 bases; junction bases outside the gene matches: 9. CDR3 size: 14 residues. Germline V gene sequence: CDR1 SGHRS, CDR2 YFSETQ. This chain's CDR3 is CASSIGTVGAEAFF. CDR3 in DNA: TGCGCCAGCAGCATCGGGACAGTTGGAGCTGAAGCTTTCTTT.

V and J are TRBV18 and TRBJ1-1; TRBD1 might be the D (5 bases). Trimming cost V 1 base and J 5 bases, with 20 bases left between them. Germline V lookup: CDR1 KGHSH, CDR2 LQKENI. This CDR3 spans 17 amino acids. CDR3 sequence reads: CASSPLSPQGGGTEAFF. CDR3 sequence (DNA): TGTGCCAGCTCACCACTGTCCCCCCAGGGTGGGGGGACTGAAGCTTTCTTT.

The genes are TRBV5-8 and TRBJ1-5, with unresolved D. From germline, CDR1 is SGHTS and CDR2 YDEGEE. There are 16 residues in the CDR3. The V gene lost 4 bases and the J gene lost 1 base, with 15 bases spanning the gap. CDR3 protein: CASSRRRGSSNQPQHF. The CDR3, as DNA: TGTGCCAGCAGCCGTAGAAGAGGGTCCAGCAATCAGCCCCAGCATTTT.

The V call is TRBV27, the J call TRBJ2-2; D might be TRBD1 (6 bases). The CDR3 is 15 residues long. V was trimmed by 6 bases and J by 5 bases, leaving 16 bases between them. Germline V gene sequence: CDR1 MNHEY, CDR2 SMNVEV (reference sequence). The chain's CDR3 is CASRPNIRGTGELFF. In DNA, the CDR3 is TGTGCCAGCAGGCCTAATATCAGGGGAACCGGGGAGCTGTTTTTT.

V and J are TRBV6-6 and TRBJ2-1; 13 bases match TRBD2. This CDR3 region has 14 residues. Losses at the gene ends were 8 bases for V and 8 bases for J; bases not matched to a gene: 6. Germline V gene sequence: CDR1 MNHNY, CDR2 SVGAGI (reference sequence). CDR3 DNA: TGTGCCAGCCTACTAGCGGGAGGGGGAGATGAGCAGTTCTTC. Protein product: CASLLAGGGDEQFF.

This rearrangement joins TRBV9 to TRBJ1-2; D is perhaps TRBD1 (5 bases). Germline V gene lookup returns CDR1 SGDLS and CDR2 YYNGEE. CDR3 length equals 13 residues. V was shortened by 5 bases and J by 12 bases, with 20 bases between the two germline ends. CDR3 residues: CASSTNAGRAHTF. The CDR3 DNA is TGTGCCAGCAGTACAAATGCAGGGCGAGCCCACACCTTC.

The chain couples TRBV30 to TRBJ1-2, with D unresolved. The CDR3 has 12 residues. Germline V lookup: CDR1 GTSNPN, CDR2 SVGIG (reference sequence). V gave up 2 bases and J gave up 4 bases, with 8 bases separating them. CDR3 region: CAWSIPVYGYTF. CDR3 coding DNA: TGTGCCTGGAGTATCCCCGTCTATGGCTACACCTTC.

This chain links TRBV5-1 with TRBJ2-3; TRBD1 is a possible D gene (5 bases). Germline V lookup: CDR1 SGHRS, CDR2 YFSETQ. This CDR3 has 16 residues. Trimming took 4 bases from V and 1 from J, leaving 16 bases between them. DNA of the CDR3: TGCGCCAGCAGCCCTCCGCAGGGATTTGGCACAGATACGCAGTATTTT. It yields the protein CASSPPQGFGTDTQYF.

This clone was seen a few times. The rearrangement uses TRBV6-1 and TRBJ1-1, with D tentatively TRBD1 (5 bases). The V gene lost 4 bases and the J gene lost 0 bases, with 12 bases spanning the gap. The CDR3 covers 15 residues. The germline V gene has CDR1 MNHNS and CDR2 SASEGT. The CDR3 reads CASSALTVMNTEAFF. As DNA, the CDR3 is TGTGCCAGCAGTGCTTTGACAGTCATGAACACTGAAGCTTTCTTT.